The 20 T cell receptor beta chains presented below share a single source sample, sequenced in a study of vaccination and CD4 T cells after COVID-19. Sequenced with the Oncomine TCR Beta short-read assay was DNA taken from cultured CD4+ T cells. Using the QIAamp micro DNA kit, genomic DNA was extracted from the CD4+ T cells that had been cultured. TCRdb re-called the PCR reads through MiXCR, storing one row per CDR3 protein. Of some 10,000 distinct CDR3 sequences listed, 30% to 35% are singletons. No antigen is known for these receptors. The treatment denotes: roughly 11-day PBMC culture with coronavirus spike peptide pools or control peptides (ViraFEST assay). These CD4+ T cells came from an unexposed donor, sampled before the COVID-19 pandemic (2011-2018). The sample comprised CD4+ T cells from blood, cultured in vitro. The receptors originated from a human donor in good health.

This clonotype occurred a few times. The genes are TRBV12-3 or TRBV12-4 and TRBJ2-3; D may be TRBD1 (6 bases). The V end lost 4 bases, the J end lost 8 bases, and 19 bases lay between the germline ends. The CDR3 length is 15 residues. The CDR3: CASSSRQALEGTQYF. The CDR3 DNA reads TGTGCCAGCAGTTCCAGACAGGCCTTAGAAGGTACGCAGTATTTT.

This clonotype showed up just a few times. J is TRBJ1-2 and V is TRBV6-5; the match to TRBD1 covers 7 bases. The CDR3 is 13 residues long. The ends lost 1 base at V and 8 bases at J; junction bases unmatched: 4. CDR1 is MNHEY and CDR2 is SVGAGI in the germline V gene. CDR3: CASSYFQGDGYTF. CDR3 DNA: TGTGCCAGCAGTTACTTCCAGGGGGACGGCTACACCTTC.

The chain employs TRBV4-1 and TRBJ2-3, with D perhaps TRBD2 (5 bases). The V end lost 3 bases, the J end lost 2 bases, and 18 bases lay between the germline ends. The CDR3 consists of 17 residues. Germline V lookup: CDR1 MGHRA, CDR2 YSYEKL. The CDR3 nucleotides read TGCGCCAGCAGCCATTATATAACTAGAGCAACCACAGATACGCAGTATTTT. It translates to CASSHYITRATTDTQYF.

This clonotype was found a few times. V and J are TRBV2 and TRBJ1-2; D is uncertain. Trimming removed 2 bases from V and 8 bases from J, with 6 bases in between. From germline, CDR1 is SNHLY and CDR2 FYNNEI. This CDR3 is built from 11 residues. The CDR3 here is CASSETWGYTF. CDR3 nucleotide sequence: TGTGCCAGCAGTGAAACATGGGGCTACACCTTC.

The chain couples TRBV6-5 to TRBJ1-3, with a possible D match to TRBD1 (6 bases). The germline V gene encodes CDR1 MNHEY and CDR2 SVGAGI. This CDR3 has 15 residues. V was cut by 2 bases and J by 3 bases, with 11 bases left in between. Here the CDR3 DNA reads TGTGCCAGCAGTTACGTAACAGGGATTGGAAACACCATATATTTT. Protein product: CASSYVTGIGNTIYF.

This clonotype was counted a few times. Here the CDR3 reads CASNRQGGNTGELFF. The CDR3 DNA reads TGTGCCAGCAACCGACAGGGGGGAAACACCGGGGAGCTGTTTTTT. The rearrangement joins TRBV6-1 to TRBJ2-2, with 9 bases matching TRBD1. This CDR3 comprises 15 residues. The germline CDR1 and CDR2 sequences are MNHNS and SASEGT. The V segment lost 7 bases and the J segment 2 bases; nucleotides outside the gene matches: 5.

J is TRBJ1-1 and V is TRBV10-3; D is unresolved. CDR1 and CDR2 from the germline V gene are ENHRY and SYGVKD. The V end was cut by 1 base, the J end by 11 bases, with 17 bases between. The CDR3 length is 14 residues. The CDR3 coding sequence is TGTGCCATCAGTGAGTTGACTCATAACACGGAGGCTTTCTTT. Translation: CAISELTHNTEAFF.

This clonotype was picked up a small number of times. The DNA of the CDR3 is TGCAGTGCTAGGGGGTCTAGCGCCATGAGGGGGGAGCTGTTTTTT. The encoded protein is CSARGSSAMRGELFF. V usage is TRBV20-1 and J usage is TRBJ2-2; D possibly corresponds to TRBD2 (6 bases). Germline V CDR1 and CDR2: DFQATT, SNEGSKA (reference sequence). Trimming stripped 3 bases from V and 8 bases from J, with 19 bases between. The CDR3 runs to 15 residues.

The CDR3 reads CASSLRREGTDTQYF. Written as DNA, the CDR3 is TGTGCCAGCAGTTTGAGGCGGGAGGGCACAGATACGCAGTATTTT. The V and J genes are TRBV12-3 or TRBV12-4 and TRBJ2-3; 8 positions match TRBD2. V shed 3 bases and J 1 base; nucleotides not matched to a gene: 3. The CDR3 is 15 amino acids.

The chain uses TRBV19 and TRBJ2-1; the D is unclear. Trimming shortened V by 3 bases and J by 7 bases, and 10 bases separated the two germline ends. The CDR3 has 13 amino acids. The germline V gene encodes CDR1 LNHDA and CDR2 SQIVND (reference sequence). This chain's CDR3 is CASSIAMKNEQFF. For the CDR3, the DNA is TGTGCCAGTAGTATTGCTATGAAGAATGAGCAGTTCTTC. Filled out from reference TRBV19 and TRBJ2-1, the complete variable domain reads DGGITQSPKYLFRKEGQNVTLSCEQNLNHDAMYWYRQDPGQGLRLIYYSQIVNDFQKGDIAEGYSVSREKKESFPLTVTSAQKNPTAFYLCASSIAMKNEQFFGPGTRLTVL.

The V gene is TRBV7-9, the J gene TRBJ2-7; 7 bases fit TRBD1. Germline CDR1 is SEHNR and CDR2 is FQNEAQ (reference sequence). CDR3 length equals 13 residues. V lost 10 bases, J lost 3 bases, and 9 bases stayed unmatched. The CDR3 loop is CATQPGQYYEQYF. The DNA for the CDR3 is TGTGCCACCCAGCCGGGACAGTACTACGAGCAGTACTTC. Variable domain in full (rest from reference TRBV7-9 and TRBJ2-7): DTGVSQNPRHKITKRGQNVTFRCDPISEHNRLYWYRQTLGQGPEFLTYFQNEAQLEKSRLLSDRFSAERPKGSFSTLEIQRTEQGDSAMYLCATQPGQYYEQYFGPGTRLTVT.

The V call is TRBV6-5, the J call TRBJ1-1; TRBD1 matches at 9 bases. Germline CDR1 reads MNHEY; CDR2 reads SVGAGI. The CDR3 covers 18 residues. The ends lost 0 bases at V and 4 bases at J; junction bases unmatched: 12. The CDR3 loop is CASSYSLGAGQGVTEAFF. CDR3 in DNA: TGTGCCAGCAGTTACTCTTTGGGTGCGGGACAGGGAGTCACTGAAGCTTTCTTT.

This chain links TRBV19 with TRBJ2-2; no clear D. V lost 1 base and J lost 2, with 8 bases in between. This CDR3 has 15 residues. Germline CDR1 is LNHDA and CDR2 is SQIVND (reference sequence). CDR3 sequence: CASSIGAANTGELFF. Here the CDR3 DNA reads TGTGCCAGTAGTATAGGGGCGGCTAACACCGGGGAGCTGTTTTTT.

The J gene is TRBJ2-7, the V gene TRBV6-1; 12 bases are shared with TRBD2. The CDR3 runs 15 residues. CDR1 is MNHNS and CDR2 is SASEGT in the germline V gene. V gave up 7 bases and J gave up 3 bases; unmatched junction bases: 7. CDR3 DNA sequence: TGTGCCAGCATTCGACTAGCGGGAGTCGGCTACGAGCAGTACTTC. Its protein is CASIRLAGVGYEQYF.

V is TRBV27 and J is TRBJ2-1; D is perhaps TRBD1 (6 bases). Between the trimmed V and J ends, which lost 3 bases and 9 bases, there was a span of 15 bases. CDR1 MNHEY and CDR2 SMNVEV come from the germline V gene (reference sequence). The CDR3 loop spans 14 amino acids. CDR3 bases: TGTGCCAGCAGTTTCTTAGACAGGACTGCTGAGCAGTTCTTC. As protein: CASSFLDRTAEQFF.

The rearrangement links TRBV20-1 to TRBJ2-4; the D gene could be TRBD1 or TRBD2 (6 bases each). The CDR3 consists of 14 residues. Germline assignment: CDR1 DFQATT and CDR2 SNEGSKA (reference sequence). The V and J ends lost 0 bases and 6 bases respectively, with 12 bases between them. The CDR3 is CSAREAQGGNIQYF. As DNA, the CDR3 is TGCAGTGCTAGAGAAGCACAGGGAGGAAACATTCAGTACTTC.

This chain connects TRBV19 to TRBJ1-2; D not resolved. The CDR3 length is 12 residues. V lost 4 bases and J 5 bases, leaving 8 bases between the germline ends. CDR1 and CDR2 (germline): LNHDA, SQIVND (reference sequence). The CDR3 loop reads CASSRDRYGYTF. The CDR3 DNA reads as TGTGCCAGTAGTAGAGACCGGTATGGCTACACCTTC.

This clonotype turned up a few times. The chain links TRBV20-1 to TRBJ2-3, with 9 positions matching TRBD1. The germline V gene has CDR1 DFQATT and CDR2 SNEGSKA (reference sequence). V lost 6 bases, J lost 6 bases, and 4 bases stayed unmatched. This CDR3 is 12 amino acids long. The CDR3 sequence is CSARTGADTQYF. In nucleotides, the CDR3 is TGCAGTGCAAGGACAGGGGCGGATACGCAGTATTTT.

V usage is TRBV2 and J usage is TRBJ2-3; D is perhaps TRBD2 (7 bases). The CDR3 totals 16 residues. The germline gives CDR1 SNHLY, CDR2 FYNNEI. V was shortened by 6 bases and J by 0 bases, with 16 bases between the two germline ends. Here the CDR3 DNA reads TGTGCCAGCAGCCTCATGGGGGGGCCTAGCACAGATACGCAGTATTTT. Its translation: CASSLMGGPSTDTQYF. Full variable domain (remainder filled in from reference TRBV2 and TRBJ2-3): EPEVTQTPSHQVTQMGQEVILRCVPISNHLYFYWYRQILGQKVEFLVSFYNNEISEKSEIFDDQFSVERPDGSNFTLKIRSTKLEDSAMYFCASSLMGGPSTDTQYFGPGTRLTVL.

The rearrangement joins TRBV7-9 to TRBJ2-3; 12 bases match TRBD2. Germline-derived CDR1 and CDR2 are SEHNR and FQNEAQ (reference sequence). V dropped 5 bases and J dropped 7; count of bases not matched to a gene: 19. This CDR3 region has 19 residues. Here the CDR3 DNA reads TGTGCCAGCAGCGCGGCGGGGACTAGCGGGCCCGGGCTGCCTAATACGCAGTATTTT. This codes for CASSAAGTSGPGLPNTQYF.